This T cell receptor (beta chain) is drawn from a study of beta chain features in type 1 diabetes. On the study more broadly: Across all samples, over 85 million sorted cells were examined. Study-wide results and caveats: A cDNA-based sequencing approach could over-represent cells with high TCR expression. When Type 1 diabetes patients were examined, their TCRB CDR3s proved moderately but significantly shorter in all four CD4+ subsets.

What was sequenced were expressed TCRB transcripts, since all of the isolated RNA had been reverse transcribed. Naive, central memory and regulatory T cell samples yielded around 3.5 million reads on average. TCRdb's copy holds only in-frame clones and misses some; the assay was immunoSEQ multiplex PCR. Here the sample spans 200,000 to 250,000 clones, over 11% being singletons. V trimming: 0 bases; J trimming: 4 bases; junction bases outside the gene matches: 7. The germline gives CDR1 ENHRY, CDR2 SYGVKD. This CDR3 has 16 residues. Using CD45RO/CCR7/CD25/CD127/CD95/CD27, CD4+ naive, central memory, regulatory and stem cell-like memory cells were sorted. The sample holds a few counts of this clone. Its antigen is undetermined.

The specimen was naive CD4+ T cells from blood. The TCR originated in a man aged 25 to 40 with type 1 diabetes. The genes are TRBV10-3 and TRBJ1-2; 8 positions agree with TRBD1. The CDR3 bases are TGTGCCATCAGTGAGTCTGGACAGGGTAGCAGCTATGGCTACACCTTC. It yields the protein CAISESGQGSSYGYTF.